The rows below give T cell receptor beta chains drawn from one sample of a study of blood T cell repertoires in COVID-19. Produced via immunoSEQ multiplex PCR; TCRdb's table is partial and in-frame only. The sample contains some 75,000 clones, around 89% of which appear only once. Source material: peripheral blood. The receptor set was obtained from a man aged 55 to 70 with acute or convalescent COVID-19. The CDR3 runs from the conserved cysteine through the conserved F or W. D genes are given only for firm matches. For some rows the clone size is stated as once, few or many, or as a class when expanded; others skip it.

cdr3_nt: TGTGCCACCAGCGGCCATAATCTAGCCAAAAACATTCAGTACTTC
cdr3_aa: CATSGHNLAKNIQYF
d_call: -
clone_size: -
j_call: TRBJ2-4
v_call: TRBV15

cdr3_nt: TGTGCCAGCAGCTTACGGCAGGGTACCTACAATGAGCAGTTCTTC
cdr3_aa: CASSLRQGTYNEQFF
d_call: -
clone_size: once
j_call: TRBJ2-1
v_call: TRBV11-2

cdr3_nt: TGCGCCAGCAGCATGATCCTAACCGGGACACCTTATGGCTACACCTTC
cdr3_aa: CASSMILTGTPYGYTF
d_call: -
clone_size: -
j_call: TRBJ1-2
v_call: TRBV5-1

cdr3_nt: TGTGCCAGTAGTCAAGGGGCAGGGGGAATTCAGCCCCAGCATTTT
cdr3_aa: CASSQGAGGIQPQHF
d_call: TRBD1
clone_size: -
j_call: TRBJ1-5
v_call: TRBV19

cdr3_nt: TGTGCCAGCAGCCAAGATGGGCGGGACACTGAAGCTTTCTTT
cdr3_aa: CASSQDGRDTEAFF
d_call: -
clone_size: -
j_call: TRBJ1-1
v_call: TRBV4-2

cdr3_nt: TGTGCCATCAGAGGTCCGGGACAAGGGTCAGAAGCTTTCTTT
cdr3_aa: CAIRGPGQGSEAFF
d_call: -
clone_size: few
j_call: TRBJ1-1
v_call: TRBV10-3

cdr3_nt: TGTGCCAGCTCACCGTATGCTAGCGGGACTAGCACAGATACGCAGTATTTT
cdr3_aa: CASSPYASGTSTDTQYF
d_call: TRBD2
clone_size: -
j_call: TRBJ2-3
v_call: TRBV18

cdr3_nt: TGTGCCAGCAGTTCCAACAGGGGTTTGGGTGAAGCTTTCTTT
cdr3_aa: CASSSNRGLGEAFF
d_call: TRBD1
clone_size: few
j_call: TRBJ1-1
v_call: TRBV2

cdr3_nt: TGTGCCAGCAGTGAGGAGGGGGAGCTGTTTTTT
cdr3_aa: CASSEEGELFF
d_call: -
clone_size: -
j_call: TRBJ2-2
v_call: TRBV2

cdr3_nt: TGTGCCAGCAGAACAGCGGGTCAAGAGACCCAGTACTTC
cdr3_aa: CASRTAGQETQYF
d_call: -
clone_size: -
j_call: TRBJ2-5
v_call: TRBV6-5

cdr3_nt: TGTGCCAGCAGCCAAGGTTTTAGCGGGGGGGCGTACGAGCAGTACTTC
cdr3_aa: CASSQGFSGGAYEQYF
d_call: TRBD2
clone_size: -
j_call: TRBJ2-7
v_call: TRBV3-1/TRBV3-2